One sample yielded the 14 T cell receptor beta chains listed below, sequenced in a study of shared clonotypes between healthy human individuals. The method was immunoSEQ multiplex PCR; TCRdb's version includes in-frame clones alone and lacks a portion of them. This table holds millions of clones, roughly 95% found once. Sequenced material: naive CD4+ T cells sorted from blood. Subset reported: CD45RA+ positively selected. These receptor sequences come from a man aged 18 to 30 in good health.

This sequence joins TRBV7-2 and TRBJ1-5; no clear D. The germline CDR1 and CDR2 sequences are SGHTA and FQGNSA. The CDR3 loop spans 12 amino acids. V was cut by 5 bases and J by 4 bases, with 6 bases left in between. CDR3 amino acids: CASSEGNQPQHF. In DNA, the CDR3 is TGTGCCAGCAGCGAAGGGAATCAGCCCCAGCATTTT.

CDR3 sequence: CASSGFTGTYEQYF. The CDR3 DNA follows: TGTGCCAGCAGTGGTTTCACAGGGACCTACGAGCAGTACTTC. The chain recombines TRBV6-1 with TRBJ2-7; D possibly corresponds to TRBD1 (6 bases). V lost 4 bases and J 2 bases, leaving 12 bases between the germline ends. Germline values: CDR1 MNHNS, CDR2 SASEGT. This CDR3 is built from 14 residues.

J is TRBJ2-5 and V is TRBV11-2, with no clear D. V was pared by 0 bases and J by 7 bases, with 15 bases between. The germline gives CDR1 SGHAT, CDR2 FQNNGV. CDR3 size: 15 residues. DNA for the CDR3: TGTGCCAGCAGCTTAGATCTGCGCCTCTCTAGGACCCAGTACTTC. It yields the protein CASSLDLRLSRTQYF.

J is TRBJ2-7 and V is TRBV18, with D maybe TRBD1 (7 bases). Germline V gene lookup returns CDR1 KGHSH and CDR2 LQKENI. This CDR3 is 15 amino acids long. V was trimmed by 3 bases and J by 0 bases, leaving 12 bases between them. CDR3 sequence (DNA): TGTGCCAGCTCACCCGGGGGACAGAGCTCCTACGAGCAGTACTTC. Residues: CASSPGGQSSYEQYF.

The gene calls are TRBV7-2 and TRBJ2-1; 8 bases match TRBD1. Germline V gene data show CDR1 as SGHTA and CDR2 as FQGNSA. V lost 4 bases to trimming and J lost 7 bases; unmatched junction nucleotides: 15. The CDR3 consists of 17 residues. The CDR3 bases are TGTGCCAGCAGCTCAACGCAGGGGGCTAATAGTGGGAATGAGCAGTTCTTC. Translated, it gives CASSSTQGANSGNEQFF.

The CDR3 here is CAAARGGRTTWRTGELFF. The CDR3 DNA sequence: TGTGCCGCAGCACGCGGGGGGCGGACGACCTGGAGGACCGGGGAGCTGTTTTTT. This chain connects TRBV5-6 to TRBJ2-2; 8 bases line up with TRBD2. V lost 10 bases to trimming and J lost 5 bases; unmatched junction nucleotides: 22. Per the germline V gene, CDR1 is SGHDT and CDR2 is YYEEEE. The CDR3 runs 18 residues. The full variable domain, completed using reference TRBV5-6 and TRBJ2-2, is DAGVTQSPTHLIKTRGQQVTLRCSPKSGHDTVSWYQQALGQGPQFIFQYYEEEERQRGNFPDRFSGHQFPNYSSELNVNALLLGDSALYLCAAARGGRTTWRTGELFFGEGSRLTVL.

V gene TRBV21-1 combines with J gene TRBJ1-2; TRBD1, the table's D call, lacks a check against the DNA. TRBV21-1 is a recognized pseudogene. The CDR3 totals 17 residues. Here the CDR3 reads CASSKRSRTELIYGYTF. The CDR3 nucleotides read TGTGCCAGCAGCAAACGGTCGAGGACAGAATTGATCTATGGCTACACCTTC.

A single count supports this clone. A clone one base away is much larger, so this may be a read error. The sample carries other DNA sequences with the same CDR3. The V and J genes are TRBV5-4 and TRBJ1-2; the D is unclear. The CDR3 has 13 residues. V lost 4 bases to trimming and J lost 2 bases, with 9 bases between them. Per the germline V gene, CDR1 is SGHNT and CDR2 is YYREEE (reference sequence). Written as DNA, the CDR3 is TGTGCCAGCAGCCCTGACGGGAACTATGGCTACACCTTC. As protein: CASSPDGNYGYTF.

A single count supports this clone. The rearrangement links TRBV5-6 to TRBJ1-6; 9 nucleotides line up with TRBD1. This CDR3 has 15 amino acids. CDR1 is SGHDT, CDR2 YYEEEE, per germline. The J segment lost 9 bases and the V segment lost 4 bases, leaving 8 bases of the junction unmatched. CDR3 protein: CASSPWTGVGSPLHF. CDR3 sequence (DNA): TGTGCCAGCAGCCCCTGGACAGGGGTAGGTTCACCCCTCCACTTT.

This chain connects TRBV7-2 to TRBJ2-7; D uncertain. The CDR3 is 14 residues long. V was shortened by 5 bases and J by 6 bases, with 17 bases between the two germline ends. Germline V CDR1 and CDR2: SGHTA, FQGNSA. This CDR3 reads CASSPRTGDLEQYF. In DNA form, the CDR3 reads TGTGCCAGCAGCCCCCGGACGGGCGATCTCGAGCAGTACTTC.

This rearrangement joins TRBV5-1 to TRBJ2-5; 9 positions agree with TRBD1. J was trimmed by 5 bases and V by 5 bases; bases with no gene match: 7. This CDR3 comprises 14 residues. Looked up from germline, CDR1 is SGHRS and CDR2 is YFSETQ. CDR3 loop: CASSPGTGMETQYF. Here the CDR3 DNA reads TGCGCCAGCAGTCCCGGGACAGGGATGGAGACCCAGTACTTC.

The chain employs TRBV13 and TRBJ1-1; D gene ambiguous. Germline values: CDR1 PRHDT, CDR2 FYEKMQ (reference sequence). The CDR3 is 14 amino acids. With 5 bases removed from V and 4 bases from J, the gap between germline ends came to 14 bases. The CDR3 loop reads CASSAPSSPTEAFF. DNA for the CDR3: TGTGCCAGCAGCGCTCCCTCCTCCCCCACTGAAGCTTTCTTT.

Written as DNA, the CDR3 is TGTGCCAGCAGCTTAGAAACCGGCGACGAGCAGTACTTC. Residues: CASSLETGDEQYF. The chain links TRBV7-6 to TRBJ2-7; D gene ambiguous. Looked up from germline, CDR1 is SGHVS and CDR2 is FNYEAQ. This CDR3 has 13 residues. Trimming removed 1 base from V and 5 bases from J, with 9 bases in between.

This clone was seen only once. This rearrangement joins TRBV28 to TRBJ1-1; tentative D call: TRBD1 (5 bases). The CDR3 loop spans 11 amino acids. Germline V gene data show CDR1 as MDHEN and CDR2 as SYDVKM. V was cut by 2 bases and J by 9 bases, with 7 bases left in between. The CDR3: CASSLRQKAFF. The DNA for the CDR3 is TGTGCCAGCAGTTTACGACAGAAAGCTTTCTTT.